The T cell receptor beta chain under discussion was sequenced for a study of blood T cells in healthy people across ages. A sample-barcoded 5' primer and a J-beta primer mix were used in a second PCR of roughly 7 to 11 cycles. TCRdb processed the 5' RACE reads anew with MiXCR; each CDR3 protein has one entry. The table records around 1,500,000 distinct CDR3 sequences, roughly 30% of them present only once. This clonotype appeared many times. The V end lost 1 base, the J end lost 0 bases, and 9 bases lay between the germline ends. This CDR3 has 15 residues. Germline loops: CDR1 SGHVS, CDR2 FQNEAQ. Sequencing was performed on blood. The sequence was obtained from a woman in her twenties or thirties in good health. This chain joins TRBV7-8 and TRBJ2-5; D remains ambiguous. The CDR3: CASSLVLGYQETQYF. For the CDR3, the DNA is TGTGCCAGCAGCTTAGTATTAGGGTACCAAGAGACCCAGTACTTC.